Sequencing of this T cell receptor beta chain was carried out in a study of cytomegalovirus exposure and HLA in healthy donors. Study findings and constraints: Reported findings show TCR beta sequences accurately forecast HLA-A and HLA-B alleles in most subjects.

Per the germline V gene, CDR1 is LNHDA and CDR2 is SQIVND (reference sequence). The J segment lost 12 bases and the V segment lost 5 bases, leaving 12 bases of the junction unmatched. The CDR3 is made up of 16 amino acids. In the case of this clone: What it binds is not known.

The PCR ran on 60 Vbeta and 13 Jbeta primers. Profiled with immunoSEQ multiplex PCR; TCRdb holds only in-frame clones, not every one. The table has around 210,000 clones, 70% to 90% seen once. This clonotype was sampled from a girl aged 2 to 10 in good health and CMV-seronegative. Sequencing was done on a sample of PBMCs. V usage is TRBV19 and J usage is TRBJ2-1; 14 positions match TRBD2. The CDR3 coding sequence is TGTGCCAGTAGTCCGATGACTAGCGGGGGGGCCGTAGGGCAGTTCTTC. Amino acids: CASSPMTSGGAVGQFF.